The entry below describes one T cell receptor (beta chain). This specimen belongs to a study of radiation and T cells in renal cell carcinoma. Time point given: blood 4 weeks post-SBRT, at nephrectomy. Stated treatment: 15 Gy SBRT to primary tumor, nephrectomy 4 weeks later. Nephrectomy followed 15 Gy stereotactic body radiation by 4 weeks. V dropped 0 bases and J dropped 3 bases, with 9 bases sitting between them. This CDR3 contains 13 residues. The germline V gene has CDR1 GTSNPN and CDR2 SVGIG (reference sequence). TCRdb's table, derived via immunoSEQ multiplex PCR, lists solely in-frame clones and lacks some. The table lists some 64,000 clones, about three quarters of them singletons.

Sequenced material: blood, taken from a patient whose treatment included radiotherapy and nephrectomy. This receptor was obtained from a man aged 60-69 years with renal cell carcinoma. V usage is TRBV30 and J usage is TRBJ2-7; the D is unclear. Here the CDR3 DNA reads TGTGCCTGGAGTGTAGATCCAGGCTACGAGCAGTACGTC. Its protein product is CAWSVDPGYEQYV.